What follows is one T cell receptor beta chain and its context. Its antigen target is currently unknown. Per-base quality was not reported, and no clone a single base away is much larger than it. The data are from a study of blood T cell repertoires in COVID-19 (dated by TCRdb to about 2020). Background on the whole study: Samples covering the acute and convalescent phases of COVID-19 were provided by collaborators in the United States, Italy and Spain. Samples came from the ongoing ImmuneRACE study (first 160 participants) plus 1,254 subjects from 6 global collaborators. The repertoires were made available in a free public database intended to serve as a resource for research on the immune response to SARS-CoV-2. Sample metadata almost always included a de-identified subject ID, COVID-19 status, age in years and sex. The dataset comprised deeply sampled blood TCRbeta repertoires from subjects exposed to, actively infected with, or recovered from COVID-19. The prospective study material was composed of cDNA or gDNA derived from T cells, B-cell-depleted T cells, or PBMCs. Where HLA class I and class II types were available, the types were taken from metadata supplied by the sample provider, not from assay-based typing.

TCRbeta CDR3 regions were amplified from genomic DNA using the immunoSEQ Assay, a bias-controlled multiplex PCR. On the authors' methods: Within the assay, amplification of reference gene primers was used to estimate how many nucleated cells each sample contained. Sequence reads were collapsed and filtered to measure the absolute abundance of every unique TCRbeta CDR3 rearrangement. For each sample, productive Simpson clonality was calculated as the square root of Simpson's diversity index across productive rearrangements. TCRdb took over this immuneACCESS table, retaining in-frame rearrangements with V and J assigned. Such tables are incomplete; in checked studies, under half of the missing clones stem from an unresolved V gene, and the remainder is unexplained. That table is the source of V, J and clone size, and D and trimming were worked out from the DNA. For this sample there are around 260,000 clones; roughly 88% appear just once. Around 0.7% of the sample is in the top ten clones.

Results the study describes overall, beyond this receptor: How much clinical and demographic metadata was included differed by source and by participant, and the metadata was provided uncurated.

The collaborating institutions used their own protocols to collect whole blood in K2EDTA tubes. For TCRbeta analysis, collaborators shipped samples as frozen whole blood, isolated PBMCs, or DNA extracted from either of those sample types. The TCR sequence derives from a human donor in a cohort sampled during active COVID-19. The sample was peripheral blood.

The CDR3 corresponds to CASSPKGVPYGYTF. DNA sequence: TGTGCCAGCAGCCCAAAGGGGGTCCCCTATGGCTACACCTTC. Rearrangement joined TRBV7-8 to TRBJ1-2; TRBD1 is a possible D gene, resting on 6 matching bases. Including the terminal cysteine and phenylalanine, the CDR3 comprises 14 residues. The retained sequence is limited to the CDR3, 42 bases, with the frame set at the first base. The V end loses 5 bases and the J end loses 4 bases, and a stretch of 14 bases separates them. The germline V gene specifies SGHVS as CDR1 and FQNEAQ as CDR2.